The clone carrying this T cell receptor (beta chain) was seen a handful of times. The antigen is undetermined. These data originate in a study of response to subunit inactivated influenza vaccine. Findings and limits, study-wide: Researchers suggested that each seasonal influenza vaccination recruits few new T cells.

The V end was cut by 5 bases, the J end by 0 bases, with 10 bases between. CDR1 and CDR2 from the germline V gene are SEHNR and FQNEAQ (reference sequence). There are 14 residues in the CDR3. TCRdb independently ran MiXCR on the RT-PCR reads; one entry per CDR3 protein. There are about 570,000 distinct CDR3 sequences in the sample; over 9% occur only once, and approximately 10% lies in the top ten. A further study also used this sample, focusing on T cells expressing NK-cell markers. That investigation notes: Libraries used 5'RACE template switching adding universal primer site and UMIs. The TCR beta repertoires originated in sorted CD3+CD56+NKG2C+, CD3+CD56+NKG2C- and CD3+CD56-NKG2C+ T cells. Dominant NKG2C+ clonotypes accounted for about 1.0-8% of CD8+ T cells in six donors.

The receptor was isolated from a man aged 50 or older who received an inactivated influenza vaccine. Sequenced here: PBMCs from blood, sampled on the day of vaccination. The V call is TRBV7-9, the J call TRBJ1-1, with D uncertain. The CDR3 region has the DNA TGTGCCAGCAGCACCATCGCGATGAACACTGAAGCTTTCTTT. Amino acid sequence: CASSTIAMNTEAFF.